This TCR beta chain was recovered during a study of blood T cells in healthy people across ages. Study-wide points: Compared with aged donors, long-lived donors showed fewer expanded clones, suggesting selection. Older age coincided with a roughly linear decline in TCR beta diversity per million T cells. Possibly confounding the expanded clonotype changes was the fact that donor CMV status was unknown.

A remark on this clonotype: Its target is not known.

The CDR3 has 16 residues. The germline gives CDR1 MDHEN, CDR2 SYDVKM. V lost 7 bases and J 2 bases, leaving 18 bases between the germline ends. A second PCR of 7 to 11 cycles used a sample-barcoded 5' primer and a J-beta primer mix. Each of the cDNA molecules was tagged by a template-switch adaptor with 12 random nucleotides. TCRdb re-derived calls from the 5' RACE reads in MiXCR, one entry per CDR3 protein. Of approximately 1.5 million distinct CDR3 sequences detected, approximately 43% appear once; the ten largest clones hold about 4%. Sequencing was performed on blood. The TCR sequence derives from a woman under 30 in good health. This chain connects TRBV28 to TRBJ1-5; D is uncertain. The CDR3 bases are TGTGCCAGCACTCTCCGGGCCTCGGCGGGCAATCAGCCCCAGCATTTT. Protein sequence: CASTLRASAGNQPQHF. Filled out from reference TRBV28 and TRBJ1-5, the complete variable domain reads DVKVTQSSRYLVKRTGEKVFLECVQDMDHENMFWYRQDPGLGLRLIYFSYDVKMKEKGDIPEGYSVSREKKERFSLILESASTNQTSMYLCASTLRASAGNQPQHFGDGTRLSIL.